This TCR beta chain was recorded in a study of molecular identifiers for immune sequencing clone quantification. TCRdb re-called the PCR reads through MiXCR, storing one row per CDR3 protein. The table has around 460,000 distinct CDR3 sequences, about 26% seen once. With regard to this clonotype: A much larger clone sits a single nucleotide away, making a read error possible.

The clonotype comes from a human donor in good health. Some libraries in this study had Jurkat cell RNA spiked in. Sequencing was done on a sample of naive CD8+ T cells from blood, with Jurkat cell RNA spiked in. Subset indicated: FACS-sorted CD8+CD4-CCR7+CD45RA+ naive T cells.

The CDR3 DNA sequence: TGTGCCAGCAGTGGAGCCCCAGGACTAGCGGGGGGGCAAGATACGCAGTATTTT. It codes for CASSGAPGLAGGQDTQYF. The chain joins TRBV2 to TRBJ2-3; 15 bases are shared with TRBD2. This CDR3 comprises 18 residues. Germline CDR1 SNHLY, CDR2 FYNNEI. V was clipped by 4 bases and J by 5 bases; unmatched bases: 10. The full variable domain, in which reference TRBV2 and TRBJ2-3 provide the parts outside the CDR3, is EPEVTQTPSHQVTQMGQEVILRCVPISNHLYFYWYRQILGQKVEFLVSFYNNEISEKSEIFDDQFSVERPDGSNFTLKIRSTKLEDSAMYFCASSGAPGLAGGQDTQYFGPGTRLTVL.